This is a list of T cell receptor beta chains from one sample in a study of cytomegalovirus exposure and HLA in healthy donors. Sequenced by immunoSEQ multiplex PCR; TCRdb stores in-frame clones only, minus some. The sample holds approximately 190,000 clones, 80% to 85% seen once. Sequencing was carried out using PBMCs. These receptors all come from a woman aged 18-35 years in good health and CMV-seronegative. Both conserved end residues are part of each CDR3. A D gene is named only where the DNA matches it firmly. Clone size, where shown, is once, few, many, or a class for clones that have expanded.

V,size,J,D,DNA,CDR3
TRBV9,NA,TRBJ1-4,NA,TGTGCCAGCAGCGTAGCAGGGTCAACTAATGAAAAACTGTTTTTT,CASSVAGSTNEKLFF
TRBV4-3,NA,TRBJ2-3,TRBD2,TGCGCCAGCAGCGACGGACTAGCGGGAGGAGGAACAGATACGCAGTATTTT,CASSDGLAGGGTDTQYF
TRBV6-5,NA,TRBJ2-7,NA,TGTGCCAGCAGTTACAGCGCAAGAGGAGACGAGCAGTACTTC,CASSYSARGDEQYF
TRBV4-1,NA,TRBJ1-1,NA,TGCGCCAGCAGCCAGTACGGGATAACTGAAGCTTTCTTT,CASSQYGITEAFF
TRBV27,once,TRBJ2-3,NA,TGTGCCAGCAGTTTATCGGGACTTGGAGGGGCCCCTTCCACAGATACGCAGTATTTT,CASSLSGLGGAPSTDTQYF
TRBV29-1,NA,TRBJ2-7,TRBD2,TGCAGCGTTGAAGGCTCGACTAGCGGGAGTTTTTACGAGCAGTACTTC,CSVEGSTSGSFYEQYF
TRBV7-9,NA,TRBJ2-7,NA,TGTGCCAGCAGCCCCCCGTGGGTCAGGAACTACGAGCAGTACTTC,CASSPPWVRNYEQYF
TRBV27,NA,TRBJ2-2,NA,TGTGCCAGCAGTTTATCCCTGAGCACCGGGGAGCTGTTTTTT,CASSLSLSTGELFF
TRBV10-3,NA,TRBJ1-2,NA,TGTGCCATCACCCCGACAGGACGCTATGGCTACACCTTC,CAITPTGRYGYTF
TRBV7-2,NA,TRBJ2-5,TRBD2,TGTGCCAGCAGCTTAGCGCGGCGGGAGGGGGAGACCCAGTACTTC,CASSLARREGETQYF
TRBV5-8,NA,TRBJ1-4,TRBD1,TGTGCCAGCAGCTTCCGGGACAGGGGGGAAAAACTGTTTTTT,CASSFRDRGEKLFF
TRBV7-2,NA,TRBJ2-3,NA,TGTGCCAGCAGCTTAGGCGGCAAGGGGGATACGCAGTATTTT,CASSLGGKGDTQYF
TRBV7-2,once,TRBJ1-1,TRBD1,TGTGCCAGCAGCTTAGGGGACAGCGCTGAAGCTTTCTTT,CASSLGDSAEAFF
TRBV18,NA,TRBJ2-1,NA,TGTGCCAGCTCATCCCGGGACTTTCACTACAATGAGCAGTTCTTC,CASSSRDFHYNEQFF
TRBV5-4,once,TRBJ1-1,NA,TGTGCCAGCACCTCGGACAGCTTGAACACTGAAGCTTTCTTT,CASTSDSLNTEAFF
TRBV6-5,NA,TRBJ1-5,NA,TGTGCCAGCAGCCTGGGCCTTTATAGCAATCAGCCCCAGCATTTT,CASSLGLYSNQPQHF
TRBV29-1,once,TRBJ1-5,TRBD1,TGCAGCGGAATTGGGACAGGGGGCAGAGATAGCAATCAGCCCCAGCATTTT,CSGIGTGGRDSNQPQHF
TRBV30,NA,TRBJ2-6,NA,TGTGCCTGGAATAGACAGGTCTCTGGGGCCAACGTCCTGACTTTC,CAWNRQVSGANVLTF
TRBV7-2,NA,TRBJ2-6,NA,TGTGCCAGCAGCTTACCCGCAGGGGTATGGTCCGGGGCCAACGTCCTGACTTTC,CASSLPAGVWSGANVLTF
TRBV10-3,NA,TRBJ1-3,TRBD1,TGTGCCATCAGTGAAGAGCAGGGGGCGGTTGGAAACACCATATATTTT,CAISEEQGAVGNTIYF
TRBV2,many,TRBJ1-2,TRBD1,TGTGCCAGCAGTACTCCCCGGACAGGGCCCTACACCTTC,CASSTPRTGPYTF
TRBV6-6,once,TRBJ2-5,TRBD2,TGTGCCAGCAGGGGACTAGCGGGAGTAGAGACCCAGTACTTC,CASRGLAGVETQYF
TRBV27,NA,TRBJ1-2,NA,TGTGCCAGCAGTTTGACAGGCAGCTATGGCTACACCTTC,CASSLTGSYGYTF
TRBV5-1,NA,TRBJ2-1,TRBD2,TGCGCCAGCAGCTTTTTAGCGGGAGGGTCCAATGAGCAGTTCTTC,CASSFLAGGSNEQFF
TRBV5-1,NA,TRBJ2-3,TRBD2,TGCGCCAGCAGCTCGACAAATCTAGCGGCGTTCACAGATACGCAGTATTTT,CASSSTNLAAFTDTQYF
TRBV6-6,NA,TRBJ2-5,TRBD1,TGTGCCAGCATTCCGACAGGGGAAGGCGAAGAGACCCAGTACTTC,CASIPTGEGEETQYF
TRBV5-8,NA,TRBJ1-3,NA,TGTGCCAGCAGCTTGGTTTTGGCCTCCTCTGGAAACACCATATATTTT,CASSLVLASSGNTIYF
TRBV30,few,TRBJ1-1,NA,TGTGCCTGGAGGGCGGGAAACACTGAAGCTTTCTTT,CAWRAGNTEAFF
TRBV7-8,NA,TRBJ1-1,NA,TGTGCCAGCAGCCCAGGACTGACCACTGAAGCTTTCTTT,CASSPGLTTEAFF
TRBV15,NA,TRBJ1-1,TRBD1,TGTGCCACCAGCTTCCGGGACAGTGGTGCGACTGAAGCTTTCTTT,CATSFRDSGATEAFF
TRBV30,NA,TRBJ2-7,NA,TGTGCCTGCCGACTCGACTGGGCCCGGGGAGGAGGCGAGCAGTACTTC,CACRLDWARGGGEQYF
TRBV28,NA,TRBJ2-3,TRBD2,TGTGCCAGCCCCCCCGGTACGGCGGGAGCCCCCACAGATACGCAGTATTTT,CASPPGTAGAPTDTQYF
TRBV4-1,NA,TRBJ2-1,NA,TGCGCCAGCAGCCAGTACCTAGGGGGGACAGCGGGGGTCGGGAATGAGCAGTTCTTC,CASSQYLGGTAGVGNEQFF
TRBV28,NA,TRBJ2-3,NA,TGTGCCAGCAGCCCCGTGTATACAGATACGCAGTATTTT,CASSPVYTDTQYF
TRBV4-2,once,TRBJ2-7,TRBD1,TGTGCCAGCAGCCAAGGGACAGGGACCTACGAGCAGTACTTC,CASSQGTGTYEQYF
TRBV4-1,NA,TRBJ2-1,TRBD2,TGCGCCAGCAGCCAAGAACGTCTAGCGGGGTACAATGAGCAGTTCTTC,CASSQERLAGYNEQFF